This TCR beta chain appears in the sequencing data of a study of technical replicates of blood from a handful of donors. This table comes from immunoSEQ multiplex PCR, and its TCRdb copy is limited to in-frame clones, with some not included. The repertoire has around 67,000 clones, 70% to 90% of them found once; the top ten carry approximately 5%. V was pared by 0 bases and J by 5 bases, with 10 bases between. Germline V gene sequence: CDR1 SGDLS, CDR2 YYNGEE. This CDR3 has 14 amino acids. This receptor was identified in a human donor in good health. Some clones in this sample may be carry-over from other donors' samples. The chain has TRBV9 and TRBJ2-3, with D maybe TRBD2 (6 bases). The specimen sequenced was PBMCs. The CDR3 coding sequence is TGTGCCAGCAGCGTAGCGGGGGTCAAAGATACGCAGTATTTT. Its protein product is CASSVAGVKDTQYF.